The 25 T cell receptor beta chains listed next were all sequenced from one sample in a study of T-cell memory formation after mild COVID-19. Via MiXCR, TCRdb re-called the 5' RACE reads, giving one row per CDR3 protein. The sample includes roughly 370,000 distinct CDR3 sequences, approximately 15% of them seen just once. Sequences were obtained from PBMCs or a T cell subset sorted from them (not recorded which). The source is a man aged 18 to 30 who had mild COVID-19 (a few samples of this study predate the infection). Cell type and time point are not known.

The chain employs TRBV7-6 and TRBJ1-4; 7 positions match TRBD1. Per germline, CDR1 SGHVS and CDR2 FNYEAQ. V lost 0 bases to trimming and J lost 0 bases; unmatched junction nucleotides: 7. The CDR3 extends over 18 amino acids. The CDR3 here is CASSLAVGQPATNEKLFF. Written as DNA, the CDR3 is TGTGCCAGCAGCTTAGCGGTGGGACAGCCTGCAACTAATGAAAAACTGTTTTTT.

This clonotype appeared a few times. The J gene is TRBJ1-1, the V gene TRBV3-1; D gene uncertain. The V and J ends lost 4 bases and 2 bases respectively, with 11 bases between them. Germline-derived CDR1 and CDR2 are LGHDT and YNNKEL (reference sequence). The CDR3 length is 14 residues. The CDR3: CASSPSGSNTEAFF. The CDR3 coding sequence is TGTGCCAGCAGCCCCAGCGGTAGTAACACTGAAGCTTTCTTT. The entire variable domain, with the rest obtained from reference TRBV3-1 and TRBJ1-1, is as follows: DTAVSQTPKYLVTQMGNDKSIKCEQNLGHDTMYWYKQDSKKFLKIMFSYNNKELIINETVPNRFSPKSPDKAHLNLHINSLELGDSAVYFCASSPSGSNTEAFFGQGTRLTVV.

CDR3 in DNA: TGTGCCAGCAGTTACTCGAGGGCCTTCCGTAATTCACCCCTCCACTTT. Protein product: CASSYSRAFRNSPLHF. The chain couples TRBV6-2 or TRBV6-3 to TRBJ1-6; D gene ambiguous. From germline, CDR1 is MNHEY and CDR2 SVGEGT. CDR3 length equals 16 residues. Trimming pared 0 bases from V and 6 bases from J, leaving 12 bases between.

The rearrangement links TRBV7-9 to TRBJ1-1; D remains unclear. The CDR3 is made up of 12 amino acids. The germline V and J ends were trimmed by 1 base and 6 bases, with 6 bases remaining between them. The germline CDR1 and CDR2 sequences are SEHNR and FQNEAQ (reference sequence). Written as DNA, the CDR3 is TGTGCCAGCAGCTTAGGGTCGCCTGAAGCTTTCTTT. Translation: CASSLGSPEAFF.

This clonotype was seen more than once but under ten times. This chain links TRBV12-3 or TRBV12-4 with TRBJ1-1; D is possibly TRBD1 (6 bases). V was trimmed by 6 bases and J by 6 bases, leaving 17 bases between them. The CDR3 is 14 amino acids. The CDR3 reads CASRTNGGAPEAFF. The CDR3 nucleotides are TGTGCCAGCAGGACTAACGGGGGGGCCCCTGAAGCTTTCTTT.

The gene calls are TRBV6-5 and TRBJ2-1; 8 bases agree with TRBD2. CDR3 size: 16 residues. V trimming: 6 bases; J trimming: 2 bases; junction bases outside the gene matches: 9. Per the germline V gene, CDR1 is MNHEY and CDR2 is SVGAGI. CDR3 loop: CASSPGRGATYNEQFF. The DNA of the CDR3 is TGTGCCAGCAGCCCTGGGCGGGGGGCTACCTACAATGAGCAGTTCTTC.

This clonotype was counted many times. The chain couples TRBV28 to TRBJ2-1; weak D call: TRBD2 (5 bases). From germline, CDR1 is MDHEN and CDR2 SYDVKM. The CDR3 is 16 residues long. V was trimmed by 5 bases and J by 5 bases, leaving 19 bases between them. CDR3 sequence: CASSQASREENNEQFF. Here the CDR3 DNA reads TGTGCCAGCAGTCAAGCATCGAGGGAAGAGAACAATGAGCAGTTCTTC.

The chain recombines TRBV20-1 with TRBJ1-5; possible D gene TRBD1, 5 bases. Germline CDR1 DFQATT, CDR2 SNEGSKA (reference sequence). V gave up 7 bases and J gave up 5 bases, with 15 bases separating them. The CDR3 extends over 13 amino acids. In nucleotides, the CDR3 is TGCAGTGGGAGAGGGCAGGGAGATCAGCCCCAGCATTTT. The encoded protein is CSGRGQGDQPQHF.

This clonotype was counted a few times. The chain recombines TRBV10-3 with TRBJ1-1; 9 bases are shared with TRBD1. The CDR3 contains 14 residues. The V segment lost 7 bases and the J segment 8 bases; nucleotides outside the gene matches: 11. Germline lookup yields CDR1 ENHRY and CDR2 SYGVKD. CDR3 sequence: CAITPLPGQGEAFF. In DNA, the CDR3 is TGTGCCATCACCCCACTCCCCGGACAGGGGGAAGCTTTCTTT.

This clonotype has more than one count but fewer than ten. The J gene is TRBJ2-5, the V gene TRBV5-1; 8 bases are a match to TRBD1. The CDR3 contains 15 residues. Trimming took 2 bases from V and 2 from J; bases not matched to a gene: 5. CDR1 is SGHRS, CDR2 YFSETQ, per germline. CDR3 loop: CASSFGRTGQETQYF. As DNA, the CDR3 is TGCGCCAGCAGCTTTGGAAGGACAGGGCAAGAGACCCAGTACTTC.

The rearrangement uses TRBV20-1 and TRBJ1-2; D remains unclear. Germline V gene lookup returns CDR1 DFQATT and CDR2 SNEGSKA (reference sequence). There are 13 residues in the CDR3. The V end was cut by 5 bases, the J end by 4 bases, with 14 bases between. The DNA for the CDR3 is TGCAGTGCTGCTGCGACCAGACGCTATGGCTACACCTTC. Translation gives CSAAATRRYGYTF.

This clonotype was counted a few times. The rearrangement joins TRBV5-1 to TRBJ2-1; the D gene is possibly TRBD2 (6 bases). The germline V and J ends were trimmed by 0 bases and 12 bases, with 10 bases remaining between them. The germline CDR1 and CDR2 sequences are SGHRS and YFSETQ. The CDR3 loop spans 12 amino acids. CDR3 residues: CASSLEAGSQFF. The CDR3 DNA is TGCGCCAGCAGCTTGGAGGCGGGGTCGCAGTTCTTC.

V gene TRBV9 combines with J gene TRBJ1-1, with no clear D. V was pared by 5 bases and J by 4 bases, with 18 bases between. The CDR3 has 15 amino acids. From germline, CDR1 is SGDLS and CDR2 YYNGEE. As DNA, the CDR3 is TGTGCCAGCAGAGTGGCCTCTGATTTGAGCACTGAAGCTTTCTTT. It codes for CASRVASDLSTEAFF. The variable domain in full, with the rest retrieved from reference TRBV9 and TRBJ1-1, is DSGVTQTPKHLITATGQRVTLRCSPRSGDLSVYWYQQSLDQGLQFLIQYYNGEERAKGNILERFSAQQFPDLHSELNLSSLELGDSALYFCASRVASDLSTEAFFGQGTRLTVV.

This clonotype has ten or more counts. The genes are TRBV14 and TRBJ2-7; 10 bases agree with TRBD2. The length of the CDR3 is 15 residues. Trimming took 5 bases from V and 6 from J; bases not matched to a gene: 10. Germline values: CDR1 SGHDN, CDR2 FVKESK. This CDR3 reads CASSGPASGGAEQYF. In DNA, the CDR3 is TGTGCCAGCAGCGGTCCCGCAAGCGGGGGGGCCGAGCAGTACTTC.

This clonotype was seen more than once but under ten times. V is TRBV12-3 or TRBV12-4 and J is TRBJ1-4, with D perhaps matching TRBD1 (5 bases). V gave up 5 bases and J gave up 11 bases, with 15 bases separating them. This CDR3 is 13 amino acids long. The CDR3 DNA reads TGTGCCAGCAGTCTCCAGGGCGATGGGAAACTGTTTTTT. It specifies CASSLQGDGKLFF.

This clonotype showed up just a few times. V is TRBV5-1 and J is TRBJ2-3, with unresolved D. V gave up 4 bases and J gave up 6 bases, with 12 bases separating them. The CDR3 length is 13 residues. Germline V gene sequence: CDR1 SGHRS, CDR2 YFSETQ. This chain's CDR3 is CASSLSLEDTQYF. CDR3 coding DNA: TGCGCCAGCAGCCTGTCTTTGGAGGATACGCAGTATTTT.

A few counts support this clonotype. This chain connects TRBV15 to TRBJ2-2, with a weak D call TRBD1 (5 bases). With 5 bases removed from V and 3 bases from J, the gap between germline ends came to 13 bases. Germline values: CDR1 LNHNV, CDR2 YYDKDF (reference sequence). The CDR3 extends over 15 amino acids. CDR3: CATSDSREHTGELFF. The DNA of the CDR3 is TGTGCCACCAGCGACAGCAGGGAACACACCGGGGAGCTGTTTTTT.

The CDR3 DNA is TGTGCCAGCAGGGTAGGGGGGGCCGGACAGCCCCAGCATTTT. Protein: CASRVGGAGQPQHF. V is TRBV12-3 or TRBV12-4 and J is TRBJ1-5, with D possibly TRBD1 on 6 matching bases. The V and J ends lost 6 bases and 7 bases respectively, with 16 bases between them. CDR3 length equals 14 residues.

This chain connects TRBV4-2 to TRBJ2-7; D possibly corresponds to TRBD2 (5 bases). Germline V lookup: CDR1 LGHNA, CDR2 YNFKEQ. Trimming stripped 4 bases from V and 0 bases from J, with 13 bases between. CDR3 length: 15 residues. The CDR3: CASSPVDSGSYEQYF. The CDR3 DNA is TGTGCCAGCAGCCCGGTGGACTCCGGCTCCTACGAGCAGTACTTC.

J is TRBJ1-5 and V is TRBV9; the D is unclear. V was clipped by 0 bases and J by 5 bases, with 18 bases between them. The germline gives CDR1 SGDLS, CDR2 YYNGEE. CDR3 size: 17 residues. This CDR3 reads CASSVVREDSPHQPQHF. DNA of the CDR3: TGTGCCAGCAGCGTAGTTCGGGAAGACTCCCCTCATCAGCCCCAGCATTTT.

This clonotype was observed a few times. This sequence joins TRBV6-5 and TRBJ1-4; D is possibly TRBD1 (5 bases). The V and J ends lost 1 base and 8 bases respectively, with 11 bases between them. The germline CDR1 and CDR2 sequences are MNHEY and SVGAGI. There are 14 residues in the CDR3. This CDR3 reads CASSYWGRREKLFF. DNA of the CDR3: TGTGCCAGCAGTTACTGGGGGAGGCGCGAAAAACTGTTTTTT.

The CDR3 coding sequence is TGCGCCAGCAGCTTGGCCCTGGCGGGGGGCCACAATGAGCAGTTCTTC. Its translation is CASSLALAGGHNEQFF. V is TRBV5-1 and J is TRBJ2-1; the match to TRBD2 covers 8 bases. CDR1 and CDR2 from the germline V gene are SGHRS and YFSETQ. This CDR3 has 16 residues. Trimming cost V 0 bases and J 5 bases; bases outside gene matches: 7.

The chain has TRBV4-1 and TRBJ2-7, with D uncertain. CDR3 length equals 15 residues. Trimming took off 3 bases at V and 6 bases at J, with 18 bases between the two ends. From germline, CDR1 is MGHRA and CDR2 YSYEKL. The chain's CDR3 is CASSHAHYDLREQYF. In nucleotides, the CDR3 is TGCGCCAGCAGCCATGCTCACTACGATCTACGCGAGCAGTACTTC.

This chain connects TRBV16 to TRBJ1-1; D possibly corresponds to TRBD1 (5 bases). The V end lost 1 base, the J end lost 3 bases, and 9 bases lay between the germline ends. This CDR3 region has 14 residues. Germline values: CDR1 KGHSY, CDR2 FQNENV. This CDR3 is CASSQWGRYTEAFF. In DNA, the CDR3 is TGTGCCAGCAGCCAATGGGGCCGTTACACTGAAGCTTTCTTT. The entire variable domain, with the rest obtained from reference TRBV16 and TRBJ1-1, is as follows: GEEVAQTPKHLVRGEGQKAKLYCAPIKGHSYVFWYQQVLKNEFKFLISFQNENVFDETGMPKERFSAKCLPNSPCSLEIQATKLEDSAVYFCASSQWGRYTEAFFGQGTRLTVV.

This clonotype was recorded many times. The genes are TRBV7-3 and TRBJ2-2; no definite D call. CDR3 length: 13 residues. Germline CDR1 SGHTA, CDR2 FQGTGA. Trimming removed 0 bases at V and 5 bases at J, with 4 bases between. In nucleotides, the CDR3 is TGTGCCAGCAGCTTAACTCGTACCGGGGAGCTGTTTTTT. Translating it yields CASSLTRTGELFF.